This entry describes one T cell receptor beta chain. Its antigen is unknown. The sample originates from a study of OX40 agonist ivuxolimab in advanced cancers. Study-level background: With a range of about 23 to 90, age averaged roughly 60 years, and nearly 85% were male. Two patients with cutaneous melanoma and one with hepatocellular carcinoma, three in total, showed partial responses.

Generated by immunoSEQ multiplex PCR, the TCRdb table keeps only in-frame clones and is missing some. Of 75,000 to 95,000 clones detected, roughly 90% appear once; the ten largest clones hold about 9.1%. General study results and limits: Doses of 0.1 to 3.0 mg/kg were accompanied by clonal expansion of CD4+ and CD8+ blood T cells by week 6.

Sample: CD4+ or CD8+ T cells sorted from blood, taken in a trial of the OX40 agonist ivuxolimab. This receptor was obtained from an adult with an advanced solid tumor such as melanoma, head and neck, liver or kidney cancer.

CDR3 sequence: CASSVNRVGKGYNEQFF. CDR3 DNA: TGTGCCAGTAGTGTAAACAGGGTAGGGAAGGGCTACAATGAGCAGTTCTTC. J is TRBJ2-1 and V is TRBV19; possibly TRBD1 for D (6 bases). Germline assignment: CDR1 LNHDA and CDR2 SQIVND (reference sequence). With 5 bases removed from V and 3 bases from J, the gap between germline ends came to 20 bases. The CDR3 is made up of 17 amino acids.